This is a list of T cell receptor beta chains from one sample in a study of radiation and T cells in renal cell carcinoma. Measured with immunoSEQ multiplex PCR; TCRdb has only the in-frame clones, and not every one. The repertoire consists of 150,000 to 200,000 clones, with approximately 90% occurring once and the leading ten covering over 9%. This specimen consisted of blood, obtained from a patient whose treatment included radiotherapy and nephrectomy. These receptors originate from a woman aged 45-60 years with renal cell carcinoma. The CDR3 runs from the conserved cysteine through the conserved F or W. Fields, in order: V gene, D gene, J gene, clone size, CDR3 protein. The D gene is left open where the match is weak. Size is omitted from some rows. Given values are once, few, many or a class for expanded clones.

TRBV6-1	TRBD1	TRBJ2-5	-	CASSTPRGQGETQYF
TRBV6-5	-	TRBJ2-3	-	CASSYSWRDAQYF
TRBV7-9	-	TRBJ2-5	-	CASSLYTQETQYF
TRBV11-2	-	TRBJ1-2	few	CASSFTSEGYTF
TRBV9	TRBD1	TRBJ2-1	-	CASSPGQGDEQFF
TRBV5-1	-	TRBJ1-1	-	CASSLLRWNTEAFF
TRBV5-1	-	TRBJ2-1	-	CASSLGGRSYNEQFF
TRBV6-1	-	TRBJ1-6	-	CASSRAGTNDSPLHF
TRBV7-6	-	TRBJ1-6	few	CASSLGQVPNSPLHF
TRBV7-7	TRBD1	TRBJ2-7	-	CASSQGDRGVYEQYF
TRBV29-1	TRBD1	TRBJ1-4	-	CSFSRDRGGRGEKLFF
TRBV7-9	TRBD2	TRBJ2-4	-	CATSHGGGSGPKNIQYF
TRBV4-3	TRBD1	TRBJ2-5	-	CASSQVRGTGGETQYF
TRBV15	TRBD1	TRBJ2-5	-	CATTNNRGQKTQYF
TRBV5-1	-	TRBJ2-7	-	CASSLGRVDEQYF
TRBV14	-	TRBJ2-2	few	CASSQAGLWELFF
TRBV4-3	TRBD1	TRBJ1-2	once	CASSLGQGRAYGYTF
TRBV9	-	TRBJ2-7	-	CASSSGYEQYF
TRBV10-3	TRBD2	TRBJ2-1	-	CAISANLAGGGNEQFF
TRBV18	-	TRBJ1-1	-	CASSPVDQDTEAFF
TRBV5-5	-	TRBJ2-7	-	CASSSTTELTYEQYF